These T cell receptor beta chains were read from a single sample in a study of blood T cell repertoires in COVID-19. Repertoires were generated with immunoSEQ multiplex PCR, while TCRdb's copy carries only in-frame clones and drops some. This table has 100,000 to 150,000 clones, almost 70% appearing once. The sample taken for sequencing was peripheral blood. The receptor source for this set is a woman in her 70s with acute or convalescent COVID-19. Each CDR3 is given with its conserved first and last residue. The D gene is left open where the match is weak. A row's size may be missing; if present it is once, few, many or a size class.

V: TRBV19
J: TRBJ2-1
size: NA
D: TRBD1
CDR3: CASRLSGQGGNEQFF
DNA: TGTGCCAGTAGATTGTCGGGACAGGGGGGCAATGAGCAGTTCTTC

V: TRBV4-3
J: TRBJ2-2
size: once
D: TRBD2
CDR3: CASSDGLAENTGELFF
DNA: TGCGCCAGCAGCGACGGACTAGCGGAAAACACCGGGGAGCTGTTTTTT

V: TRBV28
J: TRBJ1-5
size: few
D: TRBD1
CDR3: CASSPHRPDGTGRRRQPQHF
DNA: TGTGCCAGCAGTCCTCATCGTCCAGACGGGACAGGGCGGAGGCGTCAGCCCCAGCATTTT

V: TRBV30
J: TRBJ1-3
size: NA
D: TRBD1
CDR3: CAWSVGTVGNTIYF
DNA: TGTGCCTGGAGTGTAGGGACAGTAGGAAACACCATATATTTT

V: TRBV10-3
J: TRBJ1-4
size: NA
D: TRBD1
CDR3: CAISESQGGGGGEKLFF
DNA: TGTGCCATCAGTGAATCGCAGGGAGGAGGGGGCGGTGAAAAACTGTTTTTT

V: TRBV9
J: TRBJ2-5
size: NA
D: NA
CDR3: CASSFGLEGETQYF
DNA: TGTGCCAGCAGCTTCGGACTGGAAGGGGAGACCCAGTACTTC

V: TRBV9
J: TRBJ1-2
size: NA
D: TRBD1
CDR3: CASSVAGRQGYGYTF
DNA: TGTGCCAGCAGCGTAGCGGGGCGACAGGGCTATGGCTACACCTTC

V: TRBV3-1/TRBV3-2
J: TRBJ2-7
size: NA
D: TRBD1
CDR3: CASSPWDREYEQYF
DNA: TGTGCCAGCAGCCCCTGGGACAGGGAATACGAGCAGTACTTC

V: TRBV7-9
J: TRBJ2-1
size: once
D: NA
CDR3: CASSLGGGKYNEQFF
DNA: TGTGCCAGCAGCTTAGGCGGCGGGAAGTACAATGAGCAGTTCTTC

V: TRBV5-1
J: TRBJ1-6
size: NA
D: TRBD1
CDR3: CASSLGPGQGDSPLHF
DNA: TGCGCCAGCAGCTTGGGACCGGGACAGGGAGATTCACCCCTCCACTTT

V: TRBV7-2
J: TRBJ1-2
size: few
D: NA
CDR3: CASSSGYGYTF
DNA: TGTGCCAGCAGCTCCGGCTATGGCTACACCTTC

V: TRBV6-1
J: TRBJ1-5
size: NA
D: NA
CDR3: CASSETENQPQHF
DNA: TGTGCCAGCAGTGAAACAGAAAATCAGCCCCAGCATTTT

V: TRBV18
J: TRBJ1-5
size: NA
D: NA
CDR3: CASSPDGQGNQPQHF
DNA: TGTGCCAGCTCACCAGATGGGCAGGGCAATCAGCCCCAGCATTTT

V: TRBV6-1
J: TRBJ1-5
size: many
D: TRBD1
CDR3: CASSEGTGGQPQHF
DNA: TGTGCCAGCAGTGAAGGGACAGGGGGTCAGCCCCAGCATTTT

V: TRBV25-1
J: TRBJ1-3
size: NA
D: NA
CDR3: CASGGRLGNTIYF
DNA: TGTGCCAGCGGAGGACGGCTAGGAAACACCATATATTTT

V: TRBV6-6
J: TRBJ2-1
size: NA
D: TRBD2
CDR3: CASTRSGTSGSNNEQFF
DNA: TGTGCCAGCACCCGATCCGGGACTAGCGGGAGTAACAATGAGCAGTTCTTC

V: TRBV3-1/TRBV3-2
J: TRBJ1-2
size: few
D: TRBD1
CDR3: CASSQDLRQGRYGYTF
DNA: TGTGCCAGCAGCCAAGATCTAAGACAGGGGCGGTATGGCTACACCTTC

V: TRBV19
J: TRBJ2-5
size: NA
D: NA
CDR3: CASSIIPGETQYF
DNA: TGTGCCAGTAGTATAATCCCAGGGGAGACCCAGTACTTC

V: TRBV12-3/TRBV12-4
J: TRBJ2-1
size: NA
D: NA
CDR3: CASSWGQNNEQFF
DNA: TGTGCCAGCAGTTGGGGACAAAACAATGAGCAGTTCTTC

V: TRBV9
J: TRBJ1-2
size: few
D: TRBD1
CDR3: CASSVTGNGYTF
DNA: TGTGCCAGCAGCGTGACAGGGAATGGCTACACCTTC

V: TRBV28
J: TRBJ2-7
size: NA
D: TRBD1
CDR3: CASSFGLGTVNEQYF
DNA: TGTGCCAGCAGTTTCGGCCTCGGGACAGTCAACGAGCAGTACTTC

V: TRBV20-1
J: TRBJ2-7
size: few
D: TRBD1
CDR3: CSASRQGYEQYF
DNA: TGCAGTGCTAGTAGACAGGGATACGAGCAGTACTTC

V: TRBV19
J: TRBJ1-5
size: NA
D: NA
CDR3: CASRMDISNGPQHF
DNA: TGTGCCAGTAGGATGGACATTTCAAATGGGCCCCAGCATTTT

V: TRBV19
J: TRBJ1-1
size: NA
D: NA
CDR3: CASRGQLGTEAFF
DNA: TGTGCCAGCCGGGGACAACTCGGCACTGAAGCTTTCTTT

V: TRBV2
J: TRBJ2-7
size: once
D: NA
CDR3: CASSELATYEQYF
DNA: TGTGCCAGCAGTGAACTAGCAACCTACGAGCAGTACTTC

V: TRBV4-1
J: TRBJ2-2
size: few
D: TRBD2
CDR3: CASSQRAGGLTGELFF
DNA: TGCGCCAGCAGCCAACGAGCGGGGGGACTCACCGGGGAGCTGTTTTTT

V: TRBV10-1
J: TRBJ2-1
size: NA
D: TRBD2
CDR3: CASSGSGRRQFF
DNA: TGCGCCAGCAGTGGTAGCGGGCGTCGGCAGTTCTTC

V: TRBV11-2
J: TRBJ2-5
size: NA
D: NA
CDR3: CASSLAGVETQYF
DNA: TGTGCCAGCAGCTTAGCAGGGGTAGAGACCCAGTACTTC

V: TRBV24-1
J: TRBJ2-3
size: NA
D: TRBD1
CDR3: CATSDRGRGRADTQYF
DNA: TGTGCCACCAGTGACCGCGGCAGGGGGCGAGCAGATACGCAGTATTTT

V: TRBV5-1
J: TRBJ1-1
size: NA
D: TRBD1
CDR3: CASSLRQGDTEAFF
DNA: TGCGCCAGCAGCTTGCGACAGGGAGACACTGAAGCTTTCTTT

V: TRBV18
J: TRBJ1-1
size: NA
D: NA
CDR3: CASSPPAGRTEAFF
DNA: TGTGCCAGCTCACCACCGGCAGGGCGGACTGAAGCTTTCTTT

V: TRBV6-5
J: TRBJ1-4
size: NA
D: TRBD1
CDR3: CASSYRGREKLFF
DNA: TGTGCCAGCAGTTACAGGGGGCGCGAAAAACTGTTTTTT

V: TRBV18
J: TRBJ1-4
size: NA
D: NA
CDR3: CASSPSASEKLFF
DNA: TGTGCCAGCTCACCGTCTGCCAGTGAAAAACTGTTTTTT

V: TRBV6-4
J: TRBJ2-2
size: once
D: NA
CDR3: CASSESNTGELFF
DNA: TGTGCCAGCAGTGAAAGCAACACCGGGGAGCTGTTTTTT

V: TRBV6-5
J: TRBJ2-2
size: NA
D: NA
CDR3: CASSRLEGNTGELFF
DNA: TGTGCCAGCAGCAGACTAGAGGGGAACACCGGGGAGCTGTTTTTT

V: TRBV18
J: TRBJ2-6
size: NA
D: NA
CDR3: CASSLSLSGANVLTF
DNA: TGTGCCAGCTCACTCTCCCTCTCTGGGGCCAACGTCCTGACTTTC

V: TRBV3-1/TRBV3-2
J: TRBJ2-6
size: NA
D: TRBD2
CDR3: CASSQDPSGDSGANVLTF
DNA: TGTGCCAGCAGCCAAGATCCTAGCGGGGACTCTGGGGCCAACGTCCTGACTTTC

V: TRBV12-5
J: TRBJ1-1
size: NA
D: NA
CDR3: CASGLAFGGREAFF
DNA: TGTGCTAGTGGTTTGGCCTTCGGGGGACGTGAAGCTTTCTTT

V: TRBV7-2
J: TRBJ2-3
size: NA
D: TRBD2
CDR3: CASSRRGGLTDTQYF
DNA: TGTGCCAGCAGCAGGCGGGGGGGACTCACAGATACGCAGTATTTT

V: TRBV3-1/TRBV3-2
J: TRBJ2-5
size: few
D: NA
CDR3: CASSQNRVQETQYF
DNA: TGTGCCAGCAGCCAAAACAGGGTGCAAGAGACCCAGTACTTC

V: TRBV5-1
J: TRBJ1-5
size: NA
D: NA
CDR3: CASSLTGNGNQPQHF
DNA: TGCGCCAGCAGCTTGACAGGGAACGGCAATCAGCCCCAGCATTTT